This T cell receptor beta chain was captured in a study of T cell responses to AZD1222 COVID-19 vaccine. Study-level points and caveats: White British donors predominated, females outnumbered males, and clonal diversity was possibly underestimated.

V lost 1 base and J lost 4, with 11 bases in between. The CDR3 has 14 residues. The germline gives CDR1 SGHRS, CDR2 YFSETQ. Of note for this clone: Its specificity is unknown.

Here immunoSEQ multiplex PCR was the method, and the copy in TCRdb shows in-frame clones only, minus some. The sample consists of approximately 70,000 clones, 84% of them appearing once. The sample was peripheral blood, taken on day 0 of AZD1222 vaccination. This clonotype was sampled from an adult in good health. V and J are TRBV5-1 and TRBJ1-1, with no clear D. For the CDR3, the DNA is TGCGCCAGCAGCTTGTGGCGAGCGGGCACTGAAGCTTTCTTT. Its protein product is CASSLWRAGTEAFF.